One T cell receptor (beta chain) is described in this entry. Its cognate antigen is unknown. The data belong to a study of Ad26.COV2.S vaccination and SARS-CoV-2 variants. Across the study: The authors gave Ad26.COV2.S intramuscularly, either once or twice 56 days apart.

The repertoire was sequenced with immunoSEQ multiplex PCR; TCRdb's copy has only in-frame clones and lacks some. The repertoire has a few hundred thousand clones, 70% to 90% of them found once; the top ten carry under 2%. Treatment specified: around 19 received Ad26.COV2.S at low or high dose, single or two shots; 5 received placebo; per-sample allocation not given. It was on day 63 after the first vaccine or placebo injection that samples were taken. The donor's status was that of an adult aged 18-55 years in Boston. An Ad26 vector expressing Wuhan-strain SARS-CoV-2 spike served as the vaccine. Findings and caveats of the study: Post-vaccination spike-specific CD8+ and CD4+ T cell responses reportedly had substantial breadth.

CDR3 length equals 15 residues. Germline loops: CDR1 SGHRS, CDR2 YFSETQ. The germline V and J ends were trimmed by 1 base and 2 bases, with 12 bases remaining between them. The receptor's source is a person between 18 and 65 years old who received the Ad26.COV2.S COVID-19 vaccine or a placebo. Specimen: peripheral blood, collected in a trial of Ad26.COV2.S vaccine versus placebo. The chain links TRBV5-1 to TRBJ1-1; perhaps TRBD1 as D (5 bases). CDR3 loop: CASSLTGGGNTEAFF. CDR3 nucleotide sequence: TGCGCCAGCAGCTTGACAGGAGGCGGCAACACTGAAGCTTTCTTT. Together with reference TRBV5-1 and TRBJ1-1, the CDR3 gives the full variable domain: KAGVTQTPRYLIKTRGQQVTLSCSPISGHRSVSWYQQTPGQGLQFLFEYFSETQRNKGNFPGRFSGRQFSNSRSEMNVSTLELGDSALYLCASSLTGGGNTEAFFGQGTRLTVV.